The 10 T cell receptor beta chains below were found in one sample sequenced in a study of graft-versus-host responses after intestinal transplantation. Clones were sequenced by immunoSEQ multiplex PCR, and TCRdb holds only the in-frame ones, with some missing. The repertoire has 90,000 to 100,000 clones, 90% to 95% of them found once; the top ten carry more than 0.4%. For these TCRs, the target antigens are not known. The sequencing used unstimulated CD8+ T cells sorted from spleen or lymph node cells, collected before intestinal transplant. The receptors here all came from a human donor who received an intestinal transplant.

This clone was seen once. CDR3 DNA sequence: TGTGCCAGTAGCTTCAGTTCGAACACCGGGGAGCTGTTTTTT. This codes for CASSFSSNTGELFF. The rearrangement uses TRBV19 and TRBJ2-2; D ambiguous. Germline values: CDR1 LNHDA, CDR2 SQIVND (reference sequence). The CDR3 covers 14 residues. V was trimmed by 6 bases and J by 0 bases, leaving 8 bases between them. The whole variable domain, filled in from reference TRBV19 and TRBJ2-2, reads DGGITQSPKYLFRKEGQNVTLSCEQNLNHDAMYWYRQDPGQGLRLIYYSQIVNDFQKGDIAEGYSVSREKKESFPLTVTSAQKNPTAFYLCASSFSSNTGELFFGEGSRLTVL.

This chain uses TRBV5-6 with TRBJ2-3; TRBD2 might be the D (5 bases). The V and J ends lost 3 bases and 6 bases respectively, with 17 bases between them. CDR1 is SGHDT, CDR2 YYEEEE, per germline. CDR3 length: 15 residues. CDR3 DNA sequence: TGTGCCAGCAGCTATCGGGCAGACACGGGGGATACGCAGTATTTT. Residues: CASSYRADTGDTQYF.

The chain recombines TRBV5-1 with TRBJ2-7; 7 positions match TRBD1. Germline trimming cut 4 bases from V and 5 bases from J; bases unmatched to any gene: 6. This CDR3 is built from 13 residues. Per germline, CDR1 SGHRS and CDR2 YFSETQ. In nucleotides, the CDR3 is TGCGCCAGCAGCATACAGGGGTTCGACGAGCAGTACTTC. Protein sequence: CASSIQGFDEQYF.

This clone is a singleton in its sample. The chain links TRBV4-1 to TRBJ2-1; D uncertain. This CDR3 region has 15 residues. The V end was cut by 3 bases, the J end by 7 bases, with 16 bases between. Germline values: CDR1 MGHRA, CDR2 YSYEKL. The CDR3 DNA reads as TGCGCCAGCAGCCAGGGCCCCTCGGTATTGAATGAGCAGTTCTTC. Its translation is CASSQGPSVLNEQFF.

CDR3 region: CASSSGTGWAEAFF. In DNA form, the CDR3 reads TGTGCCAGCAGCTCCGGGACAGGGTGGGCTGAAGCTTTCTTT. The chain carries TRBV5-6 and TRBJ1-1, with TRBD1 matching over 9 bases. CDR1 SGHDT and CDR2 YYEEEE come from the germline V gene. The CDR3 is 14 amino acids. The J segment lost 6 bases and the V segment lost 3 bases, leaving 6 bases of the junction unmatched.

V and J are TRBV27 and TRBJ1-1; 10 bases align to TRBD1. The CDR3 is 18 amino acids. V lost 3 bases, J lost 0 bases, and 10 bases stayed unmatched. Germline CDR1 is MNHEY and CDR2 is SMNVEV (reference sequence). The CDR3: CASSFIVPGQGMNTEAFF. In DNA, the CDR3 is TGTGCCAGCAGTTTTATCGTCCCGGGACAGGGGATGAACACTGAAGCTTTCTTT.

This sequence joins TRBV4-2 and TRBJ2-3; 11 nucleotides match TRBD2. V shed 3 bases, J shed 5 bases, and the junction held 10 bases outside the gene matches. Germline lookup yields CDR1 LGHNA and CDR2 YNFKEQ. This CDR3 has 17 amino acids. CDR3: CASSQEYTSGRGDTQYF. The CDR3 DNA is TGTGCCAGCAGCCAGGAATATACTAGCGGGAGAGGAGATACGCAGTATTTT.

This sequence joins TRBV19 and TRBJ2-3, with D uncertain. Germline loops: CDR1 LNHDA, CDR2 SQIVND (reference sequence). The V end lost 3 bases, the J end lost 2 bases, and 6 bases lay between the germline ends. CDR3 length equals 13 residues. The CDR3 nucleotides are TGTGCCAGTAGTATCTTCCTCACAGATACGCAGTATTTT. The encoded protein is CASSIFLTDTQYF.

This chain links TRBV19 with TRBJ2-3; 7 bases align to TRBD1. V shed 0 bases and J 3 bases; nucleotides not matched to a gene: 6. CDR1 LNHDA and CDR2 SQIVND come from the germline V gene (reference sequence). The CDR3 consists of 16 residues. CDR3: CASSIEYGTATDTQYF. CDR3 nucleotides: TGTGCCAGTAGTATAGAGTACGGGACAGCAACAGATACGCAGTATTTT.

This clone occurred once. This chain joins TRBV27 and TRBJ2-1, with D possibly being TRBD2 (5 bases). The length of the CDR3 is 14 residues. Trimming took off 3 bases at V and 7 bases at J, with 13 bases between the two ends. The germline gives CDR1 MNHEY, CDR2 SMNVEV (reference sequence). CDR3 coding DNA: TGTGCCAGCAGTTTTGAGGGAGAGGGTAATGAGCAGTTCTTC. Its translation is CASSFEGEGNEQFF.